This record covers a single T cell receptor beta chain. Its target is not known. Together with a sample-barcoded 5' primer, a J-beta primer mix was included in a second PCR lasting about 7 to 12 cycles. Each cDNA molecule was tagged by a template-switch adaptor that had 12 random nucleotides. MiXCR, run by TCRdb on the 5' RACE reads, gives a single entry per CDR3 protein. The data contain more than 1.4 million distinct CDR3 sequences, 42% of them singletons. CDR3 size: 14 residues. The trim removed 3 bases at V and 8 bases at J, leaving 9 bases unmatched. This entry belongs to a study of blood T cells in healthy people across ages. Study findings and constraints: CMV status of donors was unknown, possibly confounding expanded clonotype changes. Aged donors had fewer naive CD4+ cells and lower diversity than long-lived donors.

The sample taken for sequencing was blood. The sequence derives from a woman younger than 35 in good health. The chain employs TRBV12-3 or TRBV12-4 and TRBJ1-1; 7 positions match TRBD1. CDR3 residues: CASSFQGRGREAFF. The CDR3 DNA reads TGTGCCAGCAGTTTTCAAGGGAGGGGGCGGGAAGCTTTCTTT.